These T cell receptor beta chains were read from a single sample in a study of cytomegalovirus exposure and HLA in healthy donors. The table came from immunoSEQ multiplex PCR; TCRdb's copy has only in-frame clones and leaves some out. The data hold about 140,000 clones, with 60% to 85% observed a single time. The sequencing input was PBMCs. These receptors originate from a male donor in good health and CMV-seronegative. The CDR3 runs from the conserved cysteine through the conserved F or W. D genes are given only for firm matches. Size tells how often a clone was seen (once, few, many) or the class of an expanded clone, and some rows leave it out.

D	V	J	size	length	DNA	CDR3
TRBD1	TRBV30	TRBJ1-2	NA	11	TGTGCCTGGGACAGGGGTGAGGGCTACACCTTC	CAWDRGEGYTF
NA	TRBV5-4	TRBJ1-1	NA	14	TGTGCCAGCACCTTCGACAGCATGAACACTGAAGCTTTCTTT	CASTFDSMNTEAFF
NA	TRBV19	TRBJ1-1	NA	14	TGTGCCAGTACCATAGACCGGGAGAACACTGAAGCTTTCTTT	CASTIDRENTEAFF
NA	TRBV5-1	TRBJ2-2	NA	16	TGCGCCAGCAGCTTGGGTGCGAGGGCGCAATCCGGGGAGCTGTTTTTT	CASSLGARAQSGELFF
NA	TRBV4-2	TRBJ2-7	NA	15	TGTGCCAGCAGCCAAGATCTAGAGAGCTCCTACGAGCAGTACTTC	CASSQDLESSYEQYF
TRBD1	TRBV5-1	TRBJ2-2	once	15	TGCGCCAGCAGCTTGGACAGGGGTCACACCGGGGAGCTGTTTTTT	CASSLDRGHTGELFF
TRBD1	TRBV7-3	TRBJ1-4	NA	13	TGTGCCAGCAGCCGAGGACAGGGGACAAAACTGTTTTTT	CASSRGQGTKLFF
TRBD2	TRBV29-1	TRBJ2-7	few	14	TGCAGCGTTGAGACTAGCGGGGCCTCCTACGAGCAGTACTTC	CSVETSGASYEQYF
NA	TRBV5-1	TRBJ1-1	NA	11	TGCGCCAGCAGCCTAAACACTGAAGCTTTCTTT	CASSLNTEAFF
TRBD1	TRBV5-4	TRBJ1-2	NA	15	TGTGCCAGCGGACCCAGGGAGACAGGGCGGTTCGGCTACACCTTC	CASGPRETGRFGYTF
NA	TRBV12-5	TRBJ2-7	NA	13	TGTGCTAGTGGTTTTAAAGGGAGCTACGAGCAGTACTTC	CASGFKGSYEQYF
TRBD1	TRBV5-4	TRBJ2-7	once	16	TGTGCCAGCAGCCGAGCCGACAGGGGGTTCCCCTACGAGCAGTACTTC	CASSRADRGFPYEQYF
TRBD1	TRBV7-6	TRBJ1-2	NA	14	TGTGCCAGCAGCCCAGGACAGGGAAATTATGGCTACACCTTC	CASSPGQGNYGYTF
TRBD2	TRBV6-5	TRBJ2-5	NA	14	TGTGCCAGCAGTTCACTAGCGGGTAAAGAGACCCAGTACTTC	CASSSLAGKETQYF
NA	TRBV19	TRBJ2-5	NA	17	TGTGCCAGTAGTATAGTAGTCGCCAGTTGGGGAGAAGAGACCCAGTACTTC	CASSIVVASWGEETQYF
TRBD1	TRBV19	TRBJ1-2	few	12	TGTGCCAGTCGACAGGGGTTCGATGGCTACACCTTC	CASRQGFDGYTF
NA	TRBV7-9	TRBJ1-2	NA	13	TGTGCCAGCAGCTTAGATCAGGGCCATGGCTACACCTTC	CASSLDQGHGYTF
TRBD1	TRBV2	TRBJ2-7	NA	14	TGTGCCAGTCGTAAAGACAGGGGAGTCCACGAGCAGTACTTC	CASRKDRGVHEQYF
NA	TRBV4-1	TRBJ2-7	NA	15	TGCGCCAGCAGCCCCTACCATCAAGCATCCTACGAGCAGTACTTC	CASSPYHQASYEQYF
TRBD1	TRBV6-6	TRBJ1-6	NA	16	TGTGCCACACCGAGGGGGGACAGCTCCTATAATTCACCCCTCCACTTT	CATPRGDSSYNSPLHF
NA	TRBV28	TRBJ2-7	NA	14	TGTGCCAGCAGTTTGGGCAGGGGAACCTACGAGCAGTACTTC	CASSLGRGTYEQYF
TRBD2	TRBV4-1	TRBJ2-6	few	20	TGCGCCAGCAGCCAAAACCGACTAGCGCTGGATAAGTCTGGGGCCAACGTCCTGACTTTC	CASSQNRLALDKSGANVLTF
NA	TRBV9	TRBJ2-4	NA	16	TGTGCCAGCAGCGTAGACCTTACAGGGTTGGGGGACATTCAGTACTTC	CASSVDLTGLGDIQYF
TRBD2	TRBV7-8	TRBJ2-1	NA	15	TGTGCCAGCATCCAGAGGCTAGCGGGGGGCAATGAGCAGTTCTTC	CASIQRLAGGNEQFF
TRBD2	TRBV11-2	TRBJ2-2	NA	19	TGTGCCAGCAGCTTAGAGGCCACTAGATGGCGGGGGACTACCGGGGAGCTGTTTTTT	CASSLEATRWRGTTGELFF
TRBD1	TRBV5-4	TRBJ1-6	NA	16	TGTGCCAGCAGCCCACCGGGACAGGGGTTGAATTCACCCCTCCACTTT	CASSPPGQGLNSPLHF
NA	TRBV30	TRBJ1-1	NA	13	TGTGCCTGGGCCCGCGAGGGGGACACTGAAGCTTTCTTT	CAWAREGDTEAFF
TRBD1	TRBV10-3	TRBJ2-5	few	14	TGTGCAATCAAGGACGGACAGGCCCAAGAGACCCAGTACTTC	CAIKDGQAQETQYF
TRBD1	TRBV9	TRBJ2-1	NA	15	TGTGCCAGCAGCGTAGAACTAGGGGGCCCAAATGAGCAGTTCTTC	CASSVELGGPNEQFF
NA	TRBV29-1	TRBJ1-2	few	15	TGCAGCGTTGAAGTGCGGCGGTTTCGAAACTATGGCTACACCTTC	CSVEVRRFRNYGYTF
NA	TRBV6-4	TRBJ2-7	NA	15	TGTCCCAGCAGTCAAGCGGCGGGGAGAGGCTACGAGCAGTACTTC	CPSSQAAGRGYEQYF
TRBD1	TRBV7-9	TRBJ1-2	NA	16	TGTGCCAGCAGCTTATACGGGACAGAATATTCCTATGGCTACACCTTC	CASSLYGTEYSYGYTF
TRBD1	TRBV27	TRBJ1-2	NA	13	TGTGCCAGCAGTTTTGGGACAGGATATGGCTACACCTTC	CASSFGTGYGYTF
TRBD1	TRBV15	TRBJ1-2	NA	18	TGTGCCACCAGCAGAGCGCCCCCCAGGGGGTCCGTTGGGAATGGCTACACCTTC	CATSRAPPRGSVGNGYTF